The 8 T cell receptor beta chains presented below share a single source sample, sequenced in a study of response to subunit inactivated influenza vaccine. TCRdb reanalysed the RT-PCR reads using MiXCR and keeps one entry per CDR3 protein. This table holds a few hundred thousand distinct CDR3 sequences, under 8.5% found once. The sample in question was PBMCs from blood, obtained 23 to 25 months after vaccination. Every receptor here comes from a man aged 45 to 75 who received an inactivated influenza vaccine.

This clonotype was counted only a few times. The chain carries TRBV4-1 and TRBJ2-2, with a possible D match to TRBD1 (5 bases). V lost 4 bases to trimming and J lost 4 bases, with 16 bases between them. The germline V gene encodes CDR1 MGHRA and CDR2 YSYEKL. The length of the CDR3 is 16 residues. The CDR3 here is CASSPDLTALTGELFF. Written as DNA, the CDR3 is TGCGCCAGCAGCCCCGACCTGACAGCGCTCACCGGGGAGCTGTTTTTT.

The chain recombines TRBV5-1 with TRBJ2-3; 7 bases agree with TRBD1. V lost 4 bases to trimming and J lost 1 base; unmatched junction nucleotides: 3. The CDR3 has 14 residues. Germline V CDR1 and CDR2: SGHRS, YFSETQ. The CDR3 DNA reads as TGCGCCAGCAGCACGGGACAGCGCACAGATACGCAGTATTTT. This gives the protein CASSTGQRTDTQYF.

This clonotype has at least ten counts. The chain couples TRBV15 to TRBJ1-3, with D hard to call. This CDR3 is 14 amino acids long. V dropped 4 bases and J dropped 0 bases, with 7 bases sitting between them. Germline values: CDR1 LNHNV, CDR2 YYDKDF (reference sequence). The CDR3 DNA is TGTGCCACCAGCAAAGGTAGCTCTGGAAACACCATATATTTT. Protein sequence: CATSKGSSGNTIYF.

This clonotype turned up a few times. V and J are TRBV28 and TRBJ1-1; tentative D call: TRBD1 (6 bases). CDR3 length: 14 residues. V was shortened by 3 bases and J by 10 bases, with 18 bases between the two germline ends. From germline, CDR1 is MDHEN and CDR2 SYDVKM. CDR3 amino acids: CASSFGVGIQGAFF. CDR3 in DNA: TGTGCCAGCAGTTTCGGGGTGGGGATACAGGGAGCTTTCTTT.

A remark on this clonotype: At one of its ends the junction is not consistent with the germline gene, which may arise from a read error. The chain combines TRBV10-3 with TRBJ2-3, with 7 bases identical to TRBD2. The CDR3 contains 13 residues. The germline V gene encodes CDR1 ENHRY and CDR2 SYGVKD. CDR3 DNA sequence: TGTGCCATCGGGAGGGAAAGCACAGAGACGCAGTATTTT. It is translated as CAIGRESTETQYF.

This clonotype was counted between two and nine times. The V call is TRBV29-1, the J call TRBJ2-7, with 7 bases matching TRBD1. The ends lost 7 bases at V and 5 bases at J; junction bases unmatched: 11. This CDR3 comprises 13 residues. Germline CDR1 reads SQVTM; CDR2 reads ANQGSEA. CDR3 residues: CSAGLRQGHEQYF. In DNA form, the CDR3 reads TGCAGCGCCGGGTTACGACAGGGCCACGAGCAGTACTTC.

This clonotype was observed many times. The V call is TRBV5-1, the J call TRBJ2-7; D ambiguous. This CDR3 comprises 15 residues. Per the germline V gene, CDR1 is SGHRS and CDR2 is YFSETQ. Trimming left V 0 bases short and J 0 bases short, with 10 bases between. The CDR3 DNA sequence: TGCGCCAGCAGCTTGGCTTTCGGAAGCTCCTACGAGCAGTACTTC. Protein: CASSLAFGSSYEQYF.

This clonotype was detected many times. The genes are TRBV18 and TRBJ2-1; TRBD2 matches at 9 bases. The germline CDR1 and CDR2 sequences are KGHSH and LQKENI. CDR3 size: 15 residues. After removal of 2 bases from V and 7 bases from J, the junction contained 6 bases not matched to a gene. CDR3 sequence reads: CASSPFTSGPNEQFF. CDR3 nucleotides: TGTGCCAGCTCACCATTTACTAGCGGGCCTAATGAGCAGTTCTTC.